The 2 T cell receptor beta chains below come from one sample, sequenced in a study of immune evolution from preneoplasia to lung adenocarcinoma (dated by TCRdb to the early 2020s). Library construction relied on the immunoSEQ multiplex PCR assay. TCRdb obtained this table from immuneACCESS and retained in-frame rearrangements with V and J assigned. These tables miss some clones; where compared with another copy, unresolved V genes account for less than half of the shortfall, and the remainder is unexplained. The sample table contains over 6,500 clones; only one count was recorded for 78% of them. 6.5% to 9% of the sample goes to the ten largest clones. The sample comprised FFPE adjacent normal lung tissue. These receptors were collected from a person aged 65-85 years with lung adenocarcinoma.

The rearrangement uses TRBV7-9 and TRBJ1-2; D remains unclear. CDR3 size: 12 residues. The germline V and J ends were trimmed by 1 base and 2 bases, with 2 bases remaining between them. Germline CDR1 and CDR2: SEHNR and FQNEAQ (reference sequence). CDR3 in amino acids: CASSLGNYGYTF. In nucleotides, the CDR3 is TGTGCCAGCAGCTTAGGGAACTATGGCTACACCTTC. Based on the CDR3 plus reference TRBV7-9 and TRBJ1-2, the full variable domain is DTGVSQNPRHKITKRGQNVTFRCDPISEHNRLYWYRQTLGQGPEFLTYFQNEAQLEKSRLLSDRFSAERPKGSFSTLEIQRTEQGDSAMYLCASSLGNYGYTFGSGTRLTVV.

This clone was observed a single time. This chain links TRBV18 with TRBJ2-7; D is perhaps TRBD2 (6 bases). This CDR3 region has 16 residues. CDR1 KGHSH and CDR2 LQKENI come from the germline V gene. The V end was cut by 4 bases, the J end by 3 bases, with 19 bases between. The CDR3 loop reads CASSLAHGAGSYEQYF. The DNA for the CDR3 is TGTGCCAGCTCACTCGCACACGGGGCGGGGAGCTACGAGCAGTACTTC.